The T cell receptor (beta chain) described here comes from a study of blood T cell repertoires in COVID-19. Study as a whole: Acute and convalescent COVID-19 specimens originated in the United States, Italy and Spain. In each case, the material was cDNA or gDNA derived from T cells, B-cell-depleted T cells, or PBMCs.

Authors' data handling: Counts of nucleated cells, estimated from reference gene primer amplification, were obtained. The table came from immunoSEQ multiplex PCR; TCRdb's copy has only in-frame clones and leaves some out. Clone size and the V and J calls come from that table; the DNA yielded D and trimming. The data show a few hundred thousand clones, with 70% to 90% seen just once and about 3% held by the top ten. CDR3 length: 15 residues. Trimming shortened V by 1 base and J by 0 bases, and 10 bases separated the two germline ends. The germline gives CDR1 MDHEN, CDR2 SYDVKM. Sequencing input: peripheral blood. This clonotype originated in a man aged 60 to 75 with acute or convalescent COVID-19. J is TRBJ2-7 and V is TRBV28; possible D gene TRBD1, 6 bases. Written as DNA, the CDR3 is TGTGCCAGCAGTTTATCAGGGGCCAGCTCCTACGAGCAGTACTTC. Translated: CASSLSGASSYEQYF.